The rows below give T cell receptor beta chains drawn from one sample of a study of cytomegalovirus exposure and HLA in healthy donors. This table comes from immunoSEQ multiplex PCR, and its TCRdb copy is limited to in-frame clones, with some not included. Its clone listing holds under 40,000 clones. Material for sequencing was PBMCs. These receptors were taken from a female donor in good health and CMV-seronegative. Both conserved end residues are part of each CDR3. The D gene is left open where the match is weak. Some rows mark clone size as missing; the rest say once, few, many or name a class of expanded clone.

v_gene	abundance	d_gene	j_gene	CDR3nt	CDR3aa
TRBV18	NA	TRBD2	TRBJ2-1	TGTGCCAGCTCACCGGGGACTAGCGGGGGCCTAAGCTCCTACAATGAGCAGTTCTTC	CASSPGTSGGLSSYNEQFF
TRBV27	NA	TRBD1	TRBJ1-6	TGTGCCAGCAAGGGACAGGGGAATTCACCCCTCCACTTT	CASKGQGNSPLHF
TRBV6-4	NA	TRBD1	TRBJ2-1	TGTGCCAGCAGTACAGGACAGGGGCCGGGGGATGAGCAGTTCTTC	CASSTGQGPGDEQFF
TRBV5-1	NA	NA	TRBJ1-1	TGCGCCAGCAGCTTGTTGGAGGGAGACACTGAAGCTTTCTTT	CASSLLEGDTEAFF
TRBV5-8	NA	NA	TRBJ2-5	TGTGCCAGCAGCCTTGCTGTGTCGCGGATCGGGGAGACCCAGTACTTC	CASSLAVSRIGETQYF
TRBV28	NA	NA	TRBJ2-7	TGTGCCAGCAGTTTAGAGGGTGGCTACGAGCAGTACTTC	CASSLEGGYEQYF
TRBV27	NA	NA	TRBJ1-6	TGTGCCACCCGCGCCGAACCGGGATTACTGAGCTCCTATAATTCACCCCTCCACTTT	CATRAEPGLLSSYNSPLHF
TRBV29-1	NA	NA	TRBJ1-2	TGCAGCGTTCGGACATCCTACTATGGCTACACCTTC	CSVRTSYYGYTF
TRBV28	NA	TRBD1	TRBJ2-4	TGTGCCAGCAGTTTGCCGACAGGGCTATCCAAAAACATTCAGTACTTC	CASSLPTGLSKNIQYF
TRBV7-9	NA	NA	TRBJ2-6	TGTGCCAGCAGCTGGGGACGGACAGCCAACTCTGGGGCCAACGTCCTGACTTTC	CASSWGRTANSGANVLTF
TRBV13	NA	TRBD1	TRBJ1-2	TGTGCCAGCTCCGGGACAGGGAACTATGGCTACACCTTC	CASSGTGNYGYTF
TRBV12-5	NA	TRBD1	TRBJ2-6	TGTGCTAGTGGGCCGGGACAGGGGTTCTCTGGGGCCAACGTCCTGACTTTC	CASGPGQGFSGANVLTF
TRBV6-5	NA	TRBD2	TRBJ2-3	TGTGCCAGCAGCCCAGAGTCGTCAGGACTAGCGGAGTTT	CASSPESSGLAEF
TRBV7-3	NA	TRBD1	TRBJ2-6	TGTGCCAGCAGCCTCCCCCGACAGGGGTCGAGGTCTGGGGCCAACGTCCTGACTTTC	CASSLPRQGSRSGANVLTF
TRBV19	NA	NA	TRBJ2-5	TGTGCCAGTAGTATAGGGAGCCAAGAGACCCAGTACTTC	CASSIGSQETQYF
TRBV4-2	NA	NA	TRBJ2-7	TGTGCCAGCAGCCAAGAACAGGCCTACGAGCAGTACTTC	CASSQEQAYEQYF
TRBV18	NA	NA	TRBJ1-6	TGTGCCAGCTCACCACTAAGGTTGGCCGGCCGGGATAGATCACCCCTCCACTTT	CASSPLRLAGRDRSPLHF
TRBV10-1	NA	TRBD1	TRBJ1-2	TGCGCCAGCAGTGATAGAGGGACAGGGGGGAGTTATGGCTACACCTTC	CASSDRGTGGSYGYTF
TRBV19	NA	TRBD1	TRBJ1-6	TGTGCCAGTAGACGTGGACAGGGAGCCTATAATTCACCCCTCCACTTT	CASRRGQGAYNSPLHF
TRBV5-6	NA	NA	TRBJ2-1	TGTGCCAGCAGCTTGCCCACAAGCAATGAGCAGTTCTTC	CASSLPTSNEQFF
TRBV7-2	medium-sized	NA	TRBJ2-7	TGTGCCAGCAGCCCGGGTGGTGCCCTGGTCGAGCAGTACTTC	CASSPGGALVEQYF
TRBV4-1	NA	NA	TRBJ2-3	TGCGCCAGCAGCCAAGGAGGAGATACGCAGTATTTT	CASSQGGDTQYF
TRBV18	NA	NA	TRBJ2-2	TGTGCCAGCTCACGCGACCTAGGGAGCACCGGGGAGCTGTTTTTT	CASSRDLGSTGELFF